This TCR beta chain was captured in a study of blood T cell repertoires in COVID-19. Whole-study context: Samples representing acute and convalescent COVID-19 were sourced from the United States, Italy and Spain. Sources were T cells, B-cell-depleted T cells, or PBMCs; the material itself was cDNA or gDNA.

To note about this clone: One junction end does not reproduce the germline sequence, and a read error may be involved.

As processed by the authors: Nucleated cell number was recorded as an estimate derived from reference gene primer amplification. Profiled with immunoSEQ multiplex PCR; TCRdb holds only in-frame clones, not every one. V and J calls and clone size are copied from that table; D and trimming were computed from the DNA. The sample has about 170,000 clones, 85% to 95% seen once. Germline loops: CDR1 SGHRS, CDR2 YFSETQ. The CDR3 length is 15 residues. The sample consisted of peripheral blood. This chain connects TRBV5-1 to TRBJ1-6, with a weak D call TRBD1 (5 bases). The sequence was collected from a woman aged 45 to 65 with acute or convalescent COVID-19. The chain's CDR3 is CASSRQGQDNLPLHF. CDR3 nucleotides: TGCGCCAGCAGCCGGCAGGGCCAAGATAATTTACCCCTCCACTTT.